The 21 T cell receptor beta chains given below trace back to one sample, sequenced in a study of CD8+CD57+ T cells in acquired aplastic anemia. All sequencing subjects had displayed CD8+CD57+ cell expansion on flow cytometry. Investigators profiled TCR beta VDJ and CDR3 from genomic DNA template. TCRdb re-called the reads through MiXCR, storing one row per CDR3 protein. The sample carries around 200,000 distinct CDR3 sequences, nearly 50% recorded once. Sample: sorted CD4+, CD8+, or CD8+CD57+ T cells (not recorded which) from PBMCs. These receptors came from a human donor with aplastic anemia.

Only a few counts were recorded for this clonotype. The chain employs TRBV24-1 and TRBJ1-6, with D possibly being TRBD1 (5 bases). The CDR3 has 12 residues. The germline CDR1 and CDR2 sequences are KGHDR and SFDVKD. V was pared by 9 bases and J by 13 bases, with 15 bases between. The CDR3 spells CATGIRGDPLHF. CDR3 nucleotides: TGTGCCACCGGTATTCGTGGGGACCCCCTCCACTTT.

At least ten counts were recorded for this clonotype. The rearrangement joins TRBV20-1 to TRBJ2-7; 11 bases agree with TRBD2. Germline V gene data show CDR1 as DFQATT and CDR2 as SNEGSKA (reference sequence). This CDR3 spans 15 amino acids. V trimming: 0 bases; J trimming: 4 bases; junction bases outside the gene matches: 5. This CDR3 is CSARDQRTSGYEQYF. DNA for the CDR3: TGCAGTGCTAGAGATCAAAGGACTAGCGGGTACGAGCAGTACTTC.

This clonotype showed up many times. The chain has TRBV24-1 and TRBJ2-3; D gene ambiguous. Germline assignment: CDR1 KGHDR and CDR2 SFDVKD. V gave up 8 bases and J gave up 1 base, with 15 bases separating them. The length of the CDR3 is 15 residues. The CDR3 region has the DNA TGTGCCACCAAAACGTCCCCTGGGGGCACAGATACGCAGTATTTT. Its protein product is CATKTSPGGTDTQYF.

This clonotype was recorded at least ten times. The chain has TRBV12-3 or TRBV12-4 and TRBJ1-2; no reliable D call. CDR3 length: 12 amino acids. V lost 5 bases to trimming and J lost 8 bases, with 12 bases between them. In DNA form, the CDR3 reads TGTGCCAGCAGTATAGGGTGGGAGGGCTACACCTTC. Translating it yields CASSIGWEGYTF.

The V and J genes are TRBV11-2 and TRBJ1-6; TRBD1 matches at 7 bases. CDR1 is SGHAT and CDR2 is FQNNGV in the germline V gene. The ends lost 5 bases at V and 9 bases at J; junction bases unmatched: 13. The CDR3 runs to 16 residues. The CDR3, as DNA: TGTGCCAGCAGCCAAGAGGGGGCCGGATCAGCTTCACCCCTCCACTTT. Residues: CASSQEGAGSASPLHF.

This clonotype was counted a single time. This chain joins TRBV5-4 and TRBJ1-1; D gene unclear. V shed 1 base and J shed 1 base, with 8 bases lying between them. CDR1 is SGHNT, CDR2 YYREEE, per germline (reference sequence). The CDR3 runs to 14 residues. For the CDR3, the DNA is TGTGCCAGCAGCTTGTCTGGGTCGAACACTGAAGCTTTCTTT. Translation gives CASSLSGSNTEAFF.

This clonotype was seen repeatedly, ten times or more. The V and J genes are TRBV12-3 or TRBV12-4 and TRBJ2-6, with D possibly being TRBD1 (6 bases). Between the trimmed V and J ends, which lost 1 base and 2 bases, there was a span of 12 bases. The CDR3 totals 17 residues. The CDR3 region is CASSLGTDLTGANVLTF. The DNA of the CDR3 is TGTGCCAGCAGTTTAGGGACAGACTTAACTGGGGCCAACGTCCTGACTTTC.

The rearrangement joins TRBV30 to TRBJ2-1; 8 bases match TRBD1. The length of the CDR3 is 11 residues. The germline CDR1 and CDR2 sequences are GTSNPN and SVGIG (reference sequence). The J segment lost 8 bases and the V segment lost 5 bases, leaving 2 bases of the junction unmatched. The CDR3 DNA reads as TGTGCCTGGGACAGGGGTGATGAGCAGTTCTTC. It is translated as CAWDRGDEQFF.

This chain connects TRBV24-1 to TRBJ2-7, with D perhaps TRBD2 (5 bases). Germline V gene data show CDR1 as KGHDR and CDR2 as SFDVKD. The ends were cut back, 5 bases at V and 3 bases at J, with 10 bases in the middle. CDR3 length equals 13 residues. CDR3 in amino acids: CATSAPGLYEQYF. DNA for the CDR3: TGTGCCACCAGTGCCCCCGGACTCTACGAGCAGTACTTC.

The table lists this clonotype with a count of one. The V and J genes are TRBV20-1 and TRBJ2-3, with 11 positions matching TRBD2. The CDR3 runs 16 residues. The junction had 11 bases not matched to a gene; V was cut back by 5 bases and J by 4 bases. In germline, CDR1 is DFQATT, CDR2 SNEGSKA (reference sequence). The CDR3 protein is CSAPNRLAGMSDTQYF. The DNA for the CDR3 is TGCAGTGCTCCGAACCGACTAGCGGGAATGTCAGATACGCAGTATTTT.

As to this clonotype: A much bigger clone sits one base away, suggesting this may be a read error. The rearrangement uses TRBV5-1 and TRBJ1-4; TRBD1 matches at 7 bases. The CDR3 has 17 amino acids. Looked up from germline, CDR1 is SGHRS and CDR2 is YFSETQ. CDR3 sequence: CAGSLEEGASTNEKLFF. Here the CDR3 DNA reads TGCGCCGGCAGCTTGGAGGAGGGGGCGTCAACTAATGAAAAACTGTTTTTT. Full variable domain (remainder filled in from reference TRBV5-1 and TRBJ1-4): KAGVTQTPRYLIKTRGQQVTLSCSPISGHRSVSWYQQTPGQGLQFLFEYFSETQRNKGNFPGRFSGRQFSNSRSEMNVSTLELGDSALYLCAGSLEEGASTNEKLFFGSGTQLSVL.

The gene calls are TRBV4-1 and TRBJ1-2; tentative D call: TRBD1 (5 bases). This CDR3 has 12 amino acids. Between the trimmed V and J ends, which lost 4 bases and 13 bases, there was a span of 16 bases. From germline, CDR1 is MGHRA and CDR2 YSYEKL. The CDR3, as DNA: TGCGCCAGCAGCCCGCTAGACCAGGGACCCACCTTC. This translates into CASSPLDQGPTF.

In this sample, this clonotype turned up a few times. The chain uses TRBV10-3 and TRBJ2-7; tentatively, D is TRBD1 or TRBD2 (5 bases each). Trimming removed 7 bases from V and 0 bases from J, with 13 bases in between. The CDR3 has 14 residues. Germline values: CDR1 ENHRY, CDR2 SYGVKD. CDR3 protein: CAITRDGASYEQYF. The CDR3 DNA is TGTGCCATCACCAGGGACGGAGCCTCCTACGAGCAGTACTTC.

Comment on this clonotype: A much larger clone lies one base from this, so it may be a read error. The gene calls are TRBV12-3 or TRBV12-4 and TRBJ1-2, with D possibly matching TRBD1 (6 bases). This CDR3 spans 14 amino acids. With 7 bases removed from V and 5 bases from J, the gap between germline ends came to 17 bases. As DNA, the CDR3 is TGTGCCAGCAACGACAGGCCTCAGAGGTATGGCTACACCTTC. This translates into CASNDRPQRYGYTF.

The chain combines TRBV5-1 with TRBJ1-1, with D perhaps matching TRBD1 (6 bases). The germline gives CDR1 SGHRS, CDR2 YFSETQ. The V end lost 2 bases, the J end lost 5 bases, and 13 bases lay between the germline ends. The CDR3 has 14 amino acids. The CDR3 is CASSFRGATTEAFF. The DNA for the CDR3 is TGCGCCAGCAGCTTCCGGGGGGCGACAACTGAAGCTTTCTTT.

This clonotype was seen ten or more times. The chain uses TRBV19 and TRBJ1-1, with no clear D. The germline V gene has CDR1 LNHDA and CDR2 SQIVND (reference sequence). V gave up 3 bases and J gave up 0 bases, with 11 bases separating them. CDR3 length equals 15 residues. CDR3 region: CASSISKGLNTEAFF. The CDR3 region has the DNA TGTGCCAGTAGTATTAGCAAGGGATTGAACACTGAAGCTTTCTTT.

The rearrangement joins TRBV19 to TRBJ1-1, with D perhaps matching TRBD1 (6 bases). From germline, CDR1 is LNHDA and CDR2 SQIVND (reference sequence). The length of the CDR3 is 15 residues. Between the trimmed V and J ends, which lost 5 bases and 3 bases, there was a span of 16 bases. The chain's CDR3 is CASSYRAGGYTEAFF. Written as DNA, the CDR3 is TGTGCCAGTAGTTACAGGGCGGGGGGCTACACTGAAGCTTTCTTT. The full variable domain, completed using reference TRBV19 and TRBJ1-1, is DGGITQSPKYLFRKEGQNVTLSCEQNLNHDAMYWYRQDPGQGLRLIYYSQIVNDFQKGDIAEGYSVSREKKESFPLTVTSAQKNPTAFYLCASSYRAGGYTEAFFGQGTRLTVV.

This clonotype has only one observation. The chain couples TRBV15 to TRBJ1-5; D remains ambiguous. Per the germline V gene, CDR1 is LNHNV and CDR2 is YYDKDF (reference sequence). Trimming took 4 bases from V and 6 from J, leaving 10 bases between them. The CDR3 has 13 residues. The CDR3 region has the DNA TGTGCCACCAGCAACCGCCGGGGTCAGCCCCAGCATTTT. Its translation: CATSNRRGQPQHF.

This chain joins TRBV7-8 and TRBJ1-3; D unclear. The germline V gene encodes CDR1 SGHVS and CDR2 FQNEAQ. This CDR3 has 13 amino acids. Trimming shortened V by 5 bases and J by 0 bases, and 5 bases separated the two germline ends. The CDR3 DNA follows: TGTGCCAGCAGCCCCGTCTCTGGAAACACCATATATTTT. Amino acid sequence: CASSPVSGNTIYF.

The V gene is TRBV4-2, the J gene TRBJ2-7, with D hard to call. Germline V lookup: CDR1 LGHNA, CDR2 YNFKEQ. Trimming removed 0 bases at V and 7 bases at J, with 4 bases between. The CDR3 has 11 residues. Here the CDR3 reads CASSQEGEQYF. The CDR3 bases are TGTGCCAGCAGCCAAGAGGGGGAGCAGTACTTC.

CDR3 in amino acids: CASSEDVGYNEQFF. CDR3 coding DNA: TGTGCCAGCAGTGAGGACGTCGGATACAATGAGCAGTTCTTC. The gene calls are TRBV2 and TRBJ2-1; D ambiguous. Trimming took off 3 bases at V and 4 bases at J, with 10 bases between the two ends. This CDR3 spans 14 amino acids. Germline-derived CDR1 and CDR2 are SNHLY and FYNNEI.